This T cell receptor (beta chain) was obtained from a study of control samples from healthy donors and cancer patients. This clone was seen just once. Trimming stripped 5 bases from V and 4 bases from J, with 15 bases between. This CDR3 spans 15 amino acids. Germline CDR1 reads SEHNR; CDR2 reads FQNEAQ (reference sequence). Measured with immunoSEQ multiplex PCR; TCRdb has only the in-frame clones, and not every one. This repertoire shows about 100,000 clones, about 90% found once; its top ten account for 15% to 20%. Sequencing was performed on blood. This TCR came from a woman aged 50 to 60 in good health. V usage is TRBV7-9 and J usage is TRBJ1-3, with D possibly TRBD1 on 6 matching bases. In DNA form, the CDR3 reads TGTGCCAGCAGCCCCGACTCGACAGGAGGAAACACCATATATTTT. Amino acid sequence: CASSPDSTGGNTIYF.